Included here is one T cell receptor beta chain sequence, with context. The data stem from a study of T-cell memory formation after mild COVID-19. Across the whole study: TCR clusters largely stayed donor specific.

CDR1 is SGHAT, CDR2 FQNNGV, per germline. The CDR3 is 14 amino acids. J lost 6 bases, V lost 5 bases, and 9 bases had no gene match. In TCRdb, the 5' RACE reads were re-called with MiXCR into one record per CDR3 protein. The sample contains 70,000 to 100,000 distinct CDR3 sequences, around an eighth of which appear only once. The rearrangement joins TRBV11-2 to TRBJ1-2; the match to TRBD1 covers 7 bases. The sequence was obtained from an adult woman who had mild COVID-19 (a few samples of this study predate the infection). Cell type and time point are not known. The sample consisted of PBMCs or a T cell subset sorted from them (not recorded which). The CDR3 DNA reads TGTGCCAGCAGCCCCCGGGACAGAAGAGATGGCTACACCTTC. Translated, it gives CASSPRDRRDGYTF. Filled out from reference TRBV11-2 and TRBJ1-2, the complete variable domain reads EAGVAQSPRYKIIEKRQSVAFWCNPISGHATLYWYQQILGQGPKLLIQFQNNGVVDDSQLPKDRFSAERLKGVDSTLKIQPAKLEDSAVYLCASSPRDRRDGYTFGSGTRLTVV.